The 25 T cell receptor beta chains in this list originate from one sample, sequenced in a study of patients and donors after allogeneic stem cell transplantation. TCRdb used MiXCR to reprocess the RT-PCR reads, holding one entry per CDR3 protein. This table has 920,000 or so distinct CDR3 sequences, about a sixth appearing once. Sequencing input: blood, either unsorted or a sorted T cell fraction (not recorded which). Source of these receptors: a human donor who was either an allogeneic HSCT recipient or a stem cell or donor lymphocyte infusion donor (not recorded which). It is not recorded whose cells these are; they may come from a transplant donor.

This clonotype was observed a handful of times. V is TRBV5-1 and J is TRBJ2-7; D possibly corresponds to TRBD1 (5 bases). The CDR3 spans 14 residues. V lost 4 bases to trimming and J lost 3 bases, with 14 bases between them. CDR1 and CDR2 (germline): SGHRS, YFSETQ. CDR3 region: CASSPRTTHYEQYF. The CDR3 DNA follows: TGCGCCAGCAGCCCTCGGACAACTCACTACGAGCAGTACTTC.

The chain carries TRBV12-5 and TRBJ2-1; 8 positions agree with TRBD2. The CDR3 totals 16 residues. Trimming at V came to 6 bases and at J to 7 bases, leaving 14 bases not matched to a gene. Germline assignment: CDR1 LGHNT and CDR2 FRNRAP. In DNA form, the CDR3 reads TGTGCTAGTGGCCTCGTCGGCGGGGGGACAACAAATGAGCAGTTCTTC. This translates into CASGLVGGGTTNEQFF. The variable domain in full, completed from reference TRBV12-5 and TRBJ2-1, reads DARVTQTPRHKVTEMGQEVTMRCQPILGHNTVFWYRQTMMQGLELLAYFRNRAPLDDSGMPKDRFSAEMPDATLATLKIQPSEPRDSAVYFCASGLVGGGTTNEQFFGPGTRLTVL.

This clonotype was detected many times. The rearrangement uses TRBV9 and TRBJ2-3; possible D gene TRBD2, 6 bases. The CDR3 runs 15 residues. Per germline, CDR1 SGDLS and CDR2 YYNGEE. Trimming pared 2 bases from V and 0 bases from J, leaving 10 bases between. The CDR3 reads CASSVRELSTDTQYF. CDR3 coding DNA: TGTGCCAGCAGCGTTCGGGAGCTTAGCACAGATACGCAGTATTTT.

The chain links TRBV6-1 to TRBJ1-4; D is unclear. The CDR3 consists of 13 residues. The germline CDR1 and CDR2 sequences are MNHNS and SASEGT. Trimming pared 6 bases from V and 7 bases from J, leaving 12 bases between. The CDR3 spells CASRDGRTEKLFF. The CDR3 DNA follows: TGTGCCAGCAGAGACGGAAGGACTGAAAAACTGTTTTTT.

This clonotype has a handful of counts. The chain combines TRBV7-9 with TRBJ2-7, with no clear D. This CDR3 region has 13 residues. Looked up from germline, CDR1 is SEHNR and CDR2 is FQNEAQ (reference sequence). V lost 4 bases, J lost 4 bases, and 11 bases lay in between. This CDR3 reads CASSSRTTYEQYF. The DNA of the CDR3 is TGTGCCAGCAGCTCCCGCACCACTTACGAGCAGTACTTC.

This clonotype was picked up a small number of times. The chain is built from TRBV4-2 and TRBJ1-1, with a weak D call TRBD1 (6 bases). Germline-derived CDR1 and CDR2 are LGHNA and YNFKEQ. This CDR3 contains 19 residues. Deletions cut 2 bases from V and 1 base from J, with 23 bases between. CDR3 residues: CASSQYRATNRVRNTEAFF. The CDR3 bases are TGTGCCAGCAGCCAATATCGGGCCACAAACAGGGTAAGGAACACTGAAGCTTTCTTT.

This clonotype came up once. The chain carries TRBV5-7 and TRBJ1-4; maybe TRBD1 (5 bases). TRBV5-7 is an ORF; its function is uncertain. CDR3 size: 14 residues. V lost 4 bases and J 3 bases, leaving 10 bases between the germline ends. The chain's CDR3 is CASSRRQSNEKLFF. CDR3 DNA sequence: TGTGCCAGCAGCCGAAGACAGTCTAATGAAAAACTGTTTTTT.

The rearrangement links TRBV18 to TRBJ2-5; possibly TRBD1 for D (6 bases). Trimming shortened V by 0 bases and J by 1 base, and 15 bases separated the two germline ends. The CDR3 consists of 17 residues. Germline values: CDR1 KGHSH, CDR2 LQKENI. The CDR3 region has the DNA TGTGCCAGCTCACCACCCATAATTATGGACAGCCAAGAGACCCAGTACTTC. As protein: CASSPPIIMDSQETQYF. Full variable domain (remainder filled in from reference TRBV18 and TRBJ2-5): NAGVMQNPRHLVRRRGQEARLRCSPMKGHSHVYWYRQLPEEGLKFMVYLQKENIIDESGMPKERFSAEFPKEGPSILRIQQVVRGDSAAYFCASSPPIIMDSQETQYFGPGTRLLVL.

This chain joins TRBV4-2 and TRBJ2-7; possibly TRBD1 or TRBD2 for D (5 bases each). CDR1 LGHNA and CDR2 YNFKEQ come from the germline V gene. Trimming pared 0 bases from V and 1 base from J, leaving 10 bases between. CDR3 length: 15 amino acids. The CDR3 region has the DNA TGTGCCAGCAGCCAAGAATCCGAGGGGTCCTACGAGCAGTACTTC. Amino acids: CASSQESEGSYEQYF.

The chain uses TRBV5-1 and TRBJ2-5; 10 bases fit TRBD2. J lost 5 bases, V lost 4 bases, and 11 bases had no gene match. The CDR3 covers 16 residues. The germline V gene has CDR1 SGHRS and CDR2 YFSETQ. CDR3 bases: TGCGCCAGCAGCACTCCTAGCGGGGGCAGGGGGGAGACCCAGTACTTC. As protein: CASSTPSGGRGETQYF. Variable domain in full (rest from reference TRBV5-1 and TRBJ2-5): KAGVTQTPRYLIKTRGQQVTLSCSPISGHRSVSWYQQTPGQGLQFLFEYFSETQRNKGNFPGRFSGRQFSNSRSEMNVSTLELGDSALYLCASSTPSGGRGETQYFGPGTRLLVL.

The sample holds a few counts of this clonotype. The rearrangement links TRBV5-1 to TRBJ1-1, with D unresolved. Germline V gives CDR1 SGHRS, CDR2 YFSETQ. V lost 0 bases, J lost 6 bases, and 15 bases lay in between. The CDR3 sequence is 15 residues long. For the CDR3, the DNA is TGCGCCAGCAGCTTGGGGGCCAGCGGCTCGGCTGAAGCTTTCTTT. It specifies CASSLGASGSAEAFF.

The chain recombines TRBV12-3 or TRBV12-4 with TRBJ2-7; no reliable D call. The CDR3 totals 14 residues. V shed 5 bases and J shed 1 base, with 12 bases lying between them. In DNA, the CDR3 is TGTGCCAGCAGTCCCGCCGGCCTGTCCTACGAGCAGTACTTC. It translates to CASSPAGLSYEQYF.

This clonotype was picked up a small number of times. The J gene is TRBJ1-1, the V gene TRBV7-2; 8 bases match TRBD1. Per germline, CDR1 SGHTA and CDR2 FQGNSA. The CDR3 is made up of 15 amino acids. J gave up 6 bases and V 6 bases, and 12 bases lay outside the gene matches. For the CDR3, the DNA is TGTGCCAGCAGGGATACGCAGGGGGCCCAGGCTGAAGCTTTCTTT. This codes for CASRDTQGAQAEAFF.

This clonotype was counted only a few times. The chain combines TRBV10-3 with TRBJ2-3; no firm D call. The ends were cut back, 7 bases at V and 1 base at J, with 15 bases in the middle. This CDR3 is 15 amino acids long. Germline CDR1 and CDR2: ENHRY and SYGVKD. The CDR3 sequence: CAINERDSRTDTQYF. Written as DNA, the CDR3 is TGTGCCATCAACGAACGCGATTCGCGCACAGATACGCAGTATTTT.

This clonotype has more than one count but fewer than ten. The chain joins TRBV5-1 to TRBJ2-5, with 10 bases that match TRBD1. The trim removed 4 bases at V and 5 bases at J, leaving 5 bases unmatched. This CDR3 is built from 14 residues. The germline V gene encodes CDR1 SGHRS and CDR2 YFSETQ. Written as DNA, the CDR3 is TGCGCCAGCAGCGCGACAGGGGGCCTGGAGACCCAGTACTTC. It specifies CASSATGGLETQYF.

The rearrangement links TRBV27 to TRBJ2-2; D unclear. V was cut by 5 bases and J by 6 bases, with 16 bases left in between. The CDR3 runs to 15 residues. Per germline, CDR1 MNHEY and CDR2 SMNVEV (reference sequence). The CDR3 protein is CASSLSSRLSGELFF. For the CDR3, the DNA is TGTGCCAGCAGTCTGTCGAGCCGTTTATCCGGGGAGCTGTTTTTT.

V is TRBV2 and J is TRBJ1-6; possibly TRBD1 for D (5 bases). Trimming took 8 bases from V and 1 from J, leaving 12 bases between them. The CDR3 totals 15 residues. In germline, CDR1 is SNHLY, CDR2 FYNNEI. In nucleotides, the CDR3 is TGTGCCAGCGGATCAACAGGATCCTATAATTCACCCCTCCACTTT. This sequence encodes CASGSTGSYNSPLHF.

This clonotype was observed a handful of times. This CDR3 is CASSWAPWGEQFF. CDR3 DNA: TGTGCCAGCAGCTGGGCCCCCTGGGGTGAGCAGTTCTTC. The V and J genes are TRBV5-5 and TRBJ2-1; D gene unclear. The CDR3 covers 13 residues. Germline CDR1 is SGHKS and CDR2 is YYEKEE (reference sequence). Trimming took off 3 bases at V and 9 bases at J, with 13 bases between the two ends.

A remark on this clonotype: The DNA is omitted, as the CDR3 cannot be located on it reliably, and the CDR3 follows TCRdb's listing. The chain joins TRBV20-1 to TRBJ1-4. The CDR3 has 10 amino acids, counting both end residues. The germline gives CDR1 DFQATT, CDR2 SNEGSKA (reference sequence). CDR3: CSARYENCFF.

This chain uses TRBV4-3 with TRBJ2-5; 9 bases are a match to TRBD1. Losses at the gene ends were 2 bases for V and 4 bases for J; bases not matched to a gene: 11. This CDR3 is built from 17 residues. Germline V gene sequence: CDR1 LGHNA, CDR2 YSLEER. CDR3 sequence reads: CASSQTGGQGRRETQYF. The CDR3 nucleotides read TGCGCCAGCAGCCAAACAGGGGGACAGGGAAGAAGAGAGACCCAGTACTTC.

The V and J genes are TRBV29-1 and TRBJ2-1; D possibly corresponds to TRBD1 (5 bases). The CDR3 is made up of 12 amino acids. V gave up 4 bases and J gave up 9 bases, with 13 bases separating them. Germline V gene data show CDR1 as SQVTM and CDR2 as ANQGSEA. The CDR3 is CSVGPGMSEQFF. The DNA of the CDR3 is TGCAGCGTTGGACCAGGGATGAGTGAGCAGTTCTTC.

The chain carries TRBV20-1 and TRBJ2-7, with D perhaps matching TRBD2 (8 bases). Germline CDR1 and CDR2: DFQATT and SNEGSKA (reference sequence). Between the trimmed V and J ends, which lost 6 bases and 2 bases, there was a span of 17 bases. The CDR3 contains 14 residues. DNA for the CDR3: TGCAGTGCCCCCGGGAGGGGGCTGCCCTACGAGCAGTACTTC. It translates to CSAPGRGLPYEQYF.

This chain uses TRBV29-1 with TRBJ1-2; 7 bases agree with TRBD1. The V and J ends lost 7 bases and 1 base, in that order; junction bases with no gene match: 9. The CDR3 is 14 residues long. The germline V gene has CDR1 SQVTM and CDR2 ANQGSEA. This CDR3 reads CSDLDRPFNYGYTF. The CDR3 DNA reads as TGCAGCGATCTGGACAGGCCATTTAACTATGGCTACACCTTC. Combining the CDR3 with reference TRBV29-1 and TRBJ1-2 gives the whole variable domain SAVISQKPSRDICQRGTSLTIQCQVDSQVTMMFWYRQQPGQSLTLIATANQGSEATYESGFVIDKFPISRPNLTFSTLTVSNMSPEDSSIYLCSDLDRPFNYGYTFGSGTRLTVV.

This clonotype was observed a handful of times. CDR3 residues: CASSQDIGTQETQYF. The CDR3 bases are TGCGCCAGCAGCCAAGATATAGGGACTCAAGAGACCCAGTACTTC. The chain uses TRBV4-1 and TRBJ2-5; maybe TRBD2 (6 bases). The length of the CDR3 is 15 residues. Germline CDR1 and CDR2: MGHRA and YSYEKL. V lost 0 bases and J lost 2, with 10 bases in between.

This clonotype has a handful of counts. Here the CDR3 reads CASSWGLGLYTEAFF. In nucleotides, the CDR3 is TGTGCCAGCAGCTGGGGGTTGGGCCTGTACACTGAAGCTTTCTTT. This rearrangement joins TRBV5-4 to TRBJ1-1; the D gene is possibly TRBD1 (5 bases). The CDR3 sequence is 15 residues long. V was shortened by 3 bases and J by 3 bases, with 15 bases between the two germline ends. Germline assignment: CDR1 SGHNT and CDR2 YYREEE (reference sequence).